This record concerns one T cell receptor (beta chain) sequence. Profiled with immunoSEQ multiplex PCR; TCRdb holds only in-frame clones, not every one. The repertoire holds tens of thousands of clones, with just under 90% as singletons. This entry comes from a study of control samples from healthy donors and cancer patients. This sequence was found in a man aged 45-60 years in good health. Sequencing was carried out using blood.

The chain's CDR3 is CASSINDDRKTQYF. DNA of the CDR3: TGTGCCAGTAGTATAAACGATGACAGGAAGACCCAGTACTTC. V and J are TRBV19 and TRBJ2-5, with D possibly matching TRBD1 (6 bases). The ends were cut back, 2 bases at V and 6 bases at J, with 13 bases in the middle. Germline assignment: CDR1 LNHDA and CDR2 SQIVND (reference sequence). CDR3 length: 14 residues.